This is a list of T cell receptor beta chains from one sample in a study of cytotoxic CD8 clonotypes in ibrutinib-treated CLL. Data came from immunoSEQ multiplex PCR; TCRdb stores just in-frame clones and leaves some out. The data hold some 200,000 clones, with around 75% observed a single time. The sample consisted of PBMCs, taken after 12 months of ibrutinib treatment. The receptors were gathered from a human donor with chronic lymphocytic leukemia. Both conserved end residues are part of each CDR3. The D gene is left open where the match is weak. Clone size is not always given. Where it is, it says once, few, many or a class for expanded clones.

clone_size: few; j_call: TRBJ1-4; cdr3_length: 13; d_call: NA; v_call: TRBV27; cdr3_aa: CASSRDRNEKLFF; cdr3_nt: TGTGCCAGCAGCAGAGACAGAAATGAAAAACTGTTTTTT
clone_size: NA; j_call: TRBJ1-1; cdr3_length: 19; d_call: NA; v_call: TRBV10-3; cdr3_aa: CAISERGQVHYPKGTEAFF; cdr3_nt: TGTGCCATCAGTGAAAGGGGCCAGGTCCATTACCCCAAGGGAACTGAAGCTTTCTTT
clone_size: NA; j_call: TRBJ2-2; cdr3_length: 12; d_call: NA; v_call: TRBV18; cdr3_aa: CASRSHTGELFF; cdr3_nt: TGTGCCAGCCGATCCCACACCGGGGAGCTGTTTTTT
clone_size: NA; j_call: TRBJ1-1; cdr3_length: 14; d_call: NA; v_call: TRBV7-9; cdr3_aa: CASSLRARDTEAFF; cdr3_nt: TGTGCCAGCAGCCTCAGGGCTCGGGACACTGAAGCTTTCTTT
clone_size: few; j_call: TRBJ2-4; cdr3_length: 16; d_call: NA; v_call: TRBV7-9; cdr3_aa: CASSSPSGSRRGIQYF; cdr3_nt: TGTGCCAGCAGCTCCCCTTCGGGCAGTCGCCGGGGGATTCAGTACTTC
clone_size: NA; j_call: TRBJ2-3; cdr3_length: 13; d_call: NA; v_call: TRBV7-9; cdr3_aa: CASSLGGLQTQYF; cdr3_nt: TGTGCCAGCAGCTTAGGGGGGCTTCAAACGCAGTATTTT
clone_size: NA; j_call: TRBJ1-2; cdr3_length: 15; d_call: NA; v_call: TRBV21-1; cdr3_aa: CASSKGVRATTGYTF; cdr3_nt: TGTGCCAGCAGCAAAGGGGTGAGGGCCACCACTGGCTACACCTTC
clone_size: NA; j_call: TRBJ1-1; cdr3_length: 12; d_call: NA; v_call: TRBV30; cdr3_aa: CAWSRINTEAFF; cdr3_nt: TGTGCCTGGAGTAGAATCAACACTGAAGCTTTCTTT
clone_size: NA; j_call: TRBJ1-1; cdr3_length: 13; d_call: NA; v_call: TRBV7-3; cdr3_aa: CASSIHSNTEAFF; cdr3_nt: TGTGCCAGCAGCATCCACAGCAACACTGAAGCTTTCTTT
clone_size: NA; j_call: TRBJ2-7; cdr3_length: 14; d_call: TRBD2; v_call: TRBV30; cdr3_aa: CAWSSLAEPYEQYF; cdr3_nt: TGTGCCTGGAGTTCTCTAGCGGAGCCCTACGAGCAGTACTTC
clone_size: NA; j_call: TRBJ2-6; cdr3_length: 16; d_call: NA; v_call: TRBV7-3; cdr3_aa: CATTAAGAGGANVLTF; cdr3_nt: TGTGCCACGACCGCGGCTGGGGCGGGTGGGGCCAACGTCCTGACTTTC
clone_size: few; j_call: TRBJ1-5; cdr3_length: 14; d_call: TRBD1; v_call: TRBV11-2; cdr3_aa: CASSPQGHNQPQHF; cdr3_nt: TGTGCCAGCAGCCCACAGGGGCACAATCAGCCCCAGCATTTT
clone_size: NA; j_call: TRBJ2-7; cdr3_length: 15; d_call: TRBD2; v_call: TRBV7-4; cdr3_aa: CASSYGTRGSYEQYF; cdr3_nt: TGTGCCAGCAGCTACGGGACTAGAGGCTCCTACGAGCAGTACTTC
clone_size: NA; j_call: TRBJ2-7; cdr3_length: 15; d_call: NA; v_call: TRBV5-8; cdr3_aa: CASSFGESKPLEQYF; cdr3_nt: TGTGCCAGCAGCTTCGGGGAGAGTAAGCCGCTTGAGCAGTACTTC
clone_size: NA; j_call: TRBJ1-5; cdr3_length: 13; d_call: TRBD1; v_call: TRBV19; cdr3_aa: CASRDRSNQPQHF; cdr3_nt: TGTGCCAGCAGGGACAGAAGCAATCAGCCCCAGCATTTT
clone_size: NA; j_call: TRBJ1-4; cdr3_length: 14; d_call: TRBD1; v_call: TRBV5-1; cdr3_aa: CASSRAGQDEKLFF; cdr3_nt: TGCGCCAGCTCGCGGGCGGGACAGGATGAAAAACTGTTTTTT
clone_size: NA; j_call: TRBJ2-5; cdr3_length: 13; d_call: NA; v_call: TRBV7-2; cdr3_aa: CASSLVRQETQYF; cdr3_nt: TGTGCCAGCAGCTTAGTAAGACAAGAGACCCAGTACTTC
clone_size: NA; j_call: TRBJ1-2; cdr3_length: 11; d_call: NA; v_call: TRBV29-1; cdr3_aa: CSVGREYGYTF; cdr3_nt: TGCAGCGTTGGGAGGGAATATGGCTACACCTTC
clone_size: NA; j_call: TRBJ1-2; cdr3_length: 13; d_call: TRBD1; v_call: TRBV6-5; cdr3_aa: CASSLTGEGGYTF; cdr3_nt: TGTGCCAGCAGCCTCACAGGGGAAGGCGGCTACACCTTC
clone_size: once; j_call: TRBJ1-1; cdr3_length: 16; d_call: TRBD1; v_call: TRBV5-1; cdr3_aa: CASSLDLQGARTEAFF; cdr3_nt: TGCGCCAGCAGCTTGGATTTGCAGGGGGCGCGCACTGAAGCTTTCTTT
clone_size: NA; j_call: TRBJ2-7; cdr3_length: 11; d_call: NA; v_call: TRBV2; cdr3_aa: CASSEPGEQYF; cdr3_nt: TGTGCCAGCAGTGAACCCGGGGAGCAGTACTTC
clone_size: NA; j_call: TRBJ2-3; cdr3_length: 14; d_call: TRBD2; v_call: TRBV6-4; cdr3_aa: CASSEGASGRTQYF; cdr3_nt: TGTGCCAGCAGTGAAGGGGCTAGCGGGAGAACGCAGTATTTT
clone_size: once; j_call: TRBJ1-2; cdr3_length: 15; d_call: NA; v_call: TRBV6-1; cdr3_aa: CAHPGAELMNYGYTF; cdr3_nt: TGTGCCCACCCGGGGGCGGAGTTGATGAACTATGGCTACACCTTC
clone_size: NA; j_call: TRBJ1-4; cdr3_length: 12; d_call: NA; v_call: TRBV5-4; cdr3_aa: CASSSHNEKLFF; cdr3_nt: TGTGCCAGCAGCTCCCATAATGAAAAACTGTTTTTT
clone_size: NA; j_call: TRBJ2-7; cdr3_length: 16; d_call: NA; v_call: TRBV6-1; cdr3_aa: CASSEGRPPTRYEQYF; cdr3_nt: TGTGCCAGCAGTGAAGGAAGGCCCCCCACACGATACGAGCAGTACTTC
clone_size: NA; j_call: TRBJ1-1; cdr3_length: 14; d_call: TRBD1; v_call: TRBV7-9; cdr3_aa: CASSLDRVNTEAFF; cdr3_nt: TGTGCCAGCAGCCTGGACAGGGTGAACACTGAAGCTTTCTTT
clone_size: NA; j_call: TRBJ2-3; cdr3_length: 15; d_call: NA; v_call: TRBV28; cdr3_aa: CASSFGGVTTDTQYF; cdr3_nt: TGTGCCAGCAGTTTCGGAGGGGTCACGACAGATACGCAGTATTTT
clone_size: NA; j_call: TRBJ2-1; cdr3_length: 16; d_call: NA; v_call: TRBV4-1; cdr3_aa: CASSRQGSGSYNEQFF; cdr3_nt: TGCGCCAGCAGCCGCCAGGGGTCGGGCTCCTACAATGAGCAGTTCTTC
clone_size: few; j_call: TRBJ1-5; cdr3_length: 13; d_call: NA; v_call: TRBV6-1; cdr3_aa: CASRGQINQPQHF; cdr3_nt: TGTGCCAGCAGAGGACAGATCAATCAGCCCCAGCATTTT
clone_size: once; j_call: TRBJ2-3; cdr3_length: 13; d_call: NA; v_call: TRBV28; cdr3_aa: CASRRRVPDTQYF; cdr3_nt: TGTGCCAGCAGAAGACGGGTTCCAGATACGCAGTATTTT
clone_size: NA; j_call: TRBJ1-1; cdr3_length: 12; d_call: NA; v_call: TRBV28; cdr3_aa: CASAGPNTEAFF; cdr3_nt: TGTGCCAGCGCAGGGCCGAACACTGAAGCTTTCTTT